A single sample gave rise to the 25 T cell receptor beta chains below, sequenced in a study of cytomegalovirus exposure and HLA in healthy donors. The PCR contained 60 Vbeta and 13 Jbeta primers. Clones were read by immunoSEQ multiplex PCR, and TCRdb kept only the in-frame ones, dropping some. The sample has about 130,000 clones, roughly 9.6% seen once. The sequenced material came from PBMCs. Source of these receptors: a woman aged 40 to 49 in good health and CMV-seropositive.

The chain joins TRBV6-5 to TRBJ1-3; TRBD1 matches at 8 bases. V dropped 6 bases and J dropped 3; count of bases not matched to a gene: 4. CDR3 length: 14 residues. Germline V gene sequence: CDR1 MNHEY, CDR2 SVGAGI. The CDR3 region is CASREGQDGNTIYF. In DNA, the CDR3 is TGTGCCAGCAGGGAGGGACAGGATGGAAACACCATATATTTT.

In nucleotides, the CDR3 is TGTGCCAGCAGTGACAGGACTGAATCAGATACGCAGTATTTT. Its protein is CASSDRTESDTQYF. This chain links TRBV6-4 with TRBJ2-3, with D tentatively TRBD2 (5 bases). Germline-derived CDR1 and CDR2 are MRHNA and SNTAGT. The CDR3 runs to 14 residues. V lost 2 bases and J lost 4, with 10 bases in between.

This clone turned up a few times. The chain combines TRBV2 with TRBJ1-2; D may be TRBD1 (6 bases). V lost 1 base and J lost 3, with 6 bases in between. This CDR3 spans 13 amino acids. Germline CDR1 and CDR2: SNHLY and FYNNEI. The CDR3 here is CASSEGQDYGYTF. The CDR3 nucleotides are TGTGCCAGCAGTGAAGGACAGGACTATGGCTACACCTTC.

This clone was seen only a few times. The V and J genes are TRBV5-1 and TRBJ2-3, with D possibly TRBD1 on 6 matching bases. The CDR3 has 17 residues. V lost 0 bases and J lost 2, with 16 bases in between. Per the germline V gene, CDR1 is SGHRS and CDR2 is YFSETQ. This CDR3 reads CASSLGPPGHLTDTQYF. The DNA for the CDR3 is TGCGCCAGCAGCTTGGGGCCGCCGGGACACCTCACAGATACGCAGTATTTT.

This clone was counted only a few times. The chain joins TRBV6-5 to TRBJ2-2; D not resolved. Germline V CDR1 and CDR2: MNHEY, SVGAGI. V was cut by 3 bases and J by 7 bases, with 12 bases left in between. This CDR3 contains 14 residues. The CDR3 region is CASSYGQPHGELFF. The CDR3 DNA is TGTGCCAGCAGTTATGGGCAGCCCCACGGGGAGCTGTTTTTT.

This clone has just a few counts. The gene calls are TRBV2 and TRBJ1-6, with D tentatively TRBD1 (6 bases). The CDR3 length is 15 residues. From germline, CDR1 is SNHLY and CDR2 FYNNEI. Trimming took 2 bases from V and 6 from J, leaving 11 bases between them. The CDR3 DNA is TGTGCCAGCAGTGAACAGGGGCCCCTTAATTCACCCCTCCACTTT. It is translated as CASSEQGPLNSPLHF.

The CDR3 is CATPTSGGGGANVLTF. CDR3 nucleotide sequence: TGTGCCACCCCGACTAGCGGGGGGGGCGGGGCCAACGTCCTGACTTTC. The V and J genes are TRBV2 and TRBJ2-6; TRBD2 matches 14 bases. From germline, CDR1 is SNHLY and CDR2 FYNNEI. J lost 4 bases, V lost 10 bases, and 6 bases had no gene match. The CDR3 contains 16 residues. Combining the CDR3 with reference TRBV2 and TRBJ2-6 gives the whole variable domain EPEVTQTPSHQVTQMGQEVILRCVPISNHLYFYWYRQILGQKVEFLVSFYNNEISEKSEIFDDQFSVERPDGSNFTLKIRSTKLEDSAMYFCATPTSGGGGANVLTFGAGSRLTVL.

This chain connects TRBV11-2 to TRBJ1-2, with TRBD1 identical over 8 bases. The CDR3 runs 16 residues. Losses at the gene ends were 5 bases for V and 7 bases for J; bases not matched to a gene: 15. Per the germline V gene, CDR1 is SGHAT and CDR2 is FQNNGV. CDR3 residues: CASSARTGSLVGGYTF. The CDR3 DNA is TGTGCCAGCAGCGCCCGGACAGGGAGCCTAGTCGGTGGCTACACCTTC.

This clone has a handful of counts. This CDR3 is CASSQDPEGSYGYTF. The CDR3 coding sequence is TGCGCCAGCAGCCAAGATCCAGAGGGTAGCTATGGCTACACCTTC. The V call is TRBV4-3, the J call TRBJ1-2; no clear D. The V and J ends lost 0 bases and 4 bases respectively, with 12 bases between them. The V gene's germline CDR1 is LGHNA and CDR2 YSLEER. The CDR3 length is 15 residues.

The chain recombines TRBV7-2 with TRBJ1-1; D possibly corresponds to TRBD1 (5 bases). Germline-derived CDR1 and CDR2 are SGHTA and FQGNSA. The CDR3 spans 15 residues. Trimming shortened V by 7 bases and J by 6 bases, and 21 bases separated the two germline ends. CDR3 in amino acids: CASTSPWGDNPEAFF. The CDR3 region has the DNA TGTGCCAGCACCTCACCCTGGGGCGATAATCCTGAAGCTTTCTTT.

This sequence joins TRBV6-1 and TRBJ2-2; D may be TRBD1 (6 bases). Germline CDR1 is MNHNS and CDR2 is SASEGT. CDR3 length: 14 amino acids. V was cut by 7 bases and J by 1 base, with 10 bases left in between. As DNA, the CDR3 is TGTGCCAGCAAAGAGACAGGGAACACCGGGGAGCTGTTTTTT. This translates into CASKETGNTGELFF.

This clone came up a few times. This chain connects TRBV5-1 to TRBJ2-3; the match to TRBD1 covers 11 bases. Trimming took 7 bases from V and 5 from J; bases not matched to a gene: 6. This CDR3 comprises 14 residues. Germline values: CDR1 SGHRS, CDR2 YFSETQ. This CDR3 is CASGRTGGVDTQYF. Written as DNA, the CDR3 is TGCGCCAGCGGTCGGACAGGGGGCGTAGATACGCAGTATTTT.

This chain connects TRBV5-5 to TRBJ1-1; D is possibly TRBD1 (6 bases). Germline V gene sequence: CDR1 SGHKS, CDR2 YYEKEE (reference sequence). The CDR3 runs to 15 residues. V was cut by 4 bases and J by 1 base, with 14 bases left in between. CDR3: CASSRTTGPNTEAFF. CDR3 nucleotide sequence: TGTGCCAGCAGCCGAACCACAGGGCCGAACACTGAAGCTTTCTTT.

The chain has TRBV7-2 and TRBJ2-5, with TRBD1 matching 7 bases. The CDR3 runs 13 residues. The V gene end was trimmed by 6 bases and the J gene end by 5 bases; junction bases not matched to a gene: 6. Germline values: CDR1 SGHTA, CDR2 FQGNSA. In DNA form, the CDR3 reads TGTGCCAGCAGTCCAGGGGGTGGGGAGACCCAGTACTTC. It codes for CASSPGGGETQYF.

This clone turned up a few times. V is TRBV7-8 and J is TRBJ2-1; 7 bases agree with TRBD2. From germline, CDR1 is SGHVS and CDR2 FQNEAQ. V was clipped by 1 base and J by 9 bases; unmatched bases: 3. CDR3 length: 13 residues. CDR3 sequence reads: CASSLGPGGEQFF. DNA for the CDR3: TGTGCCAGCAGCTTAGGGCCGGGGGGTGAGCAGTTCTTC.

The chain recombines TRBV19 with TRBJ1-2; the D gene is possibly TRBD1 (6 bases). V shed 4 bases and J shed 3 bases, with 12 bases lying between them. Germline CDR1 is LNHDA and CDR2 is SQIVND (reference sequence). The CDR3 is 14 amino acids. In DNA form, the CDR3 reads TGTGCCAGTAGTACCCCAGGGGTCGACTATGGCTACACCTTC. This gives the protein CASSTPGVDYGYTF.

As regards this clone: Other DNA sequences in this specimen translate into the identical CDR3. This chain links TRBV5-4 with TRBJ2-7, with 7 bases aligning to TRBD1. Per germline, CDR1 SGHNT and CDR2 YYREEE (reference sequence). CDR3 length: 15 amino acids. Losses at the gene ends were 3 bases for V and 3 bases for J; bases not matched to a gene: 9. CDR3 region: CASSSKLTGSYEQYF. The CDR3 bases are TGTGCCAGCAGCTCCAAACTGACAGGGAGCTACGAGCAGTACTTC.

Here the CDR3 reads CASQRELFF. CDR3 coding DNA: TGTGCCAGCCAGAGGGAGCTGTTTTTT. This chain links TRBV25-1 with TRBJ2-2; D unclear. The V gene lost 8 bases and the J gene lost 9 bases, with 4 bases spanning the gap. The CDR3 spans 9 residues. CDR1 and CDR2 (germline): MGHDK, SYGVNS.

This clone was counted between two and nine times. The chain has TRBV5-5 and TRBJ1-2; D gene uncertain. This CDR3 has 13 amino acids. Germline assignment: CDR1 SGHKS and CDR2 YYEKEE (reference sequence). Trimming took off 2 bases at V and 3 bases at J, with 8 bases between the two ends. The DNA of the CDR3 is TGTGCCAGCAGCTTAGCTCGGGACTATGGCTACACCTTC. This sequence encodes CASSLARDYGYTF.

The V gene is TRBV5-4, the J gene TRBJ2-5, with D possibly TRBD2 on 6 matching bases. V shed 5 bases and J shed 3 bases, with 11 bases lying between them. The CDR3 is 13 amino acids. Per the germline V gene, CDR1 is SGHNT and CDR2 is YYREEE (reference sequence). Here the CDR3 reads CASSREYEETQYF. The CDR3 nucleotides are TGTGCCAGCAGTCGGGAGTACGAAGAGACCCAGTACTTC.

The V gene is TRBV19, the J gene TRBJ2-5, with no clear D. The V end was cut by 3 bases, the J end by 5 bases, with 10 bases between. CDR1 is LNHDA, CDR2 SQIVND, per germline (reference sequence). This CDR3 has 13 amino acids. The CDR3 DNA is TGTGCCAGTAGTATTCTAGTTGGGGAGACCCAGTACTTC. Its protein is CASSILVGETQYF.

This clone was seen only a few times. This chain links TRBV19 with TRBJ1-5; no firm D call. CDR1 is LNHDA, CDR2 SQIVND, per germline (reference sequence). V dropped 7 bases and J dropped 0 bases, with 13 bases sitting between them. The CDR3 is made up of 15 amino acids. The CDR3 sequence: CASKLRGGSNQPQHF. As DNA, the CDR3 is TGTGCCAGTAAGCTTAGAGGAGGTAGCAATCAGCCCCAGCATTTT. The full variable domain, in which reference TRBV19 and TRBJ1-5 provide the parts outside the CDR3, is DGGITQSPKYLFRKEGQNVTLSCEQNLNHDAMYWYRQDPGQGLRLIYYSQIVNDFQKGDIAEGYSVSREKKESFPLTVTSAQKNPTAFYLCASKLRGGSNQPQHFGDGTRLSIL.

The gene calls are TRBV9 and TRBJ2-2; 11 positions match TRBD2. This CDR3 spans 17 amino acids. Germline V CDR1 and CDR2: SGDLS, YYNGEE. The ends lost 0 bases at V and 6 bases at J; junction bases unmatched: 7. CDR3 coding DNA: TGTGCCAGCAGCGTAGCTAGCGGGGGGTCCGGGGCCGGGGAGCTGTTTTTT. Protein sequence: CASSVASGGSGAGELFF. The full variable domain, rest sourced from reference TRBV9 and TRBJ2-2, is DSGVTQTPKHLITATGQRVTLRCSPRSGDLSVYWYQQSLDQGLQFLIQYYNGEERAKGNILERFSAQQFPDLHSELNLSSLELGDSALYFCASSVASGGSGAGELFFGEGSRLTVL.

A few counts support this clone. V and J are TRBV5-1 and TRBJ2-5, with 10 bases fitting TRBD1. The V and J ends lost 1 base and 5 bases, in that order; junction bases with no gene match: 11. The germline CDR1 and CDR2 sequences are SGHRS and YFSETQ. The CDR3 covers 17 residues. For the CDR3, the DNA is TGCGCCAGCAGCTTGATAGCGGGACAGGGGAGACTGGAGACCCAGTACTTC. Protein: CASSLIAGQGRLETQYF.

The chain carries TRBV5-4 and TRBJ2-7; weak D call: TRBD1 (6 bases). Germline V gives CDR1 SGHNT, CDR2 YYREEE (reference sequence). Trimming took 0 bases from V and 7 from J, leaving 17 bases between them. The CDR3 length is 15 residues. For the CDR3, the DNA is TGTGCCAGCAGCTTGGGAGGACAGAGTGCGTCTGAGCAGTACTTC. It translates to CASSLGGQSASEQYF. The whole variable domain, remainder taken from reference TRBV5-4 and TRBJ2-7, is ETGVTQSPTHLIKTRGQQVTLRCSSQSGHNTVSWYQQALGQGPQFIFQYYREEENGRGNFPPRFSGLQFPNYSSELNVNALELDDSALYLCASSLGGQSASEQYFGPGTRLTVT.